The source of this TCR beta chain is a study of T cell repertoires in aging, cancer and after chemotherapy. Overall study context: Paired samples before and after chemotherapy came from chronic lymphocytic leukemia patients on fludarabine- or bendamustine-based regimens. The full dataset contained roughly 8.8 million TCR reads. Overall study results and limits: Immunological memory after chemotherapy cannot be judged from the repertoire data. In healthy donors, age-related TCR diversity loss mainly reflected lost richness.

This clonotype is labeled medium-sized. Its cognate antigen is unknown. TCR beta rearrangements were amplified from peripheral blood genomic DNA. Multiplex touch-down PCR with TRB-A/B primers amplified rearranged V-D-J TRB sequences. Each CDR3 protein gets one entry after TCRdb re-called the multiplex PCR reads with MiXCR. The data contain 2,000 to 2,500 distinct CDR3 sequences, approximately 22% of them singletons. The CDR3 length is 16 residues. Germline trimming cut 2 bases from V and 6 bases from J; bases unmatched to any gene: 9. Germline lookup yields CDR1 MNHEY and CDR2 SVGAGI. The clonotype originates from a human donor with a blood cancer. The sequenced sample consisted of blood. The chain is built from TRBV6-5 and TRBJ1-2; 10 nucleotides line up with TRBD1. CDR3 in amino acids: CASSYLPGQGTDGYTF. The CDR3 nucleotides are TGTGCCAGCAGTTACCTCCCGGGACAGGGGACGGATGGCTACACCTTC.